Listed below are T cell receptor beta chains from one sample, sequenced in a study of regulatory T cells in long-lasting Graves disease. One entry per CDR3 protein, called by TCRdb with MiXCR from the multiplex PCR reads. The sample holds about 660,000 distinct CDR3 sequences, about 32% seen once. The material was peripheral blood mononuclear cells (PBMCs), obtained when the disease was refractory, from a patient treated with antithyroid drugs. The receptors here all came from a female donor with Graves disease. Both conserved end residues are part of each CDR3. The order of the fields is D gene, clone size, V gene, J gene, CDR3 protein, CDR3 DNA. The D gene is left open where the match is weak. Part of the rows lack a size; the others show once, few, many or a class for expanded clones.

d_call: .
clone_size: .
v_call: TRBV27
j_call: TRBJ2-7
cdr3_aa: CASSLLGLSSYEQYF
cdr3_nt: TGTGCCAGCAGTTTATTGGGGTTGAGCTCCTACGAGCAGTACTTC

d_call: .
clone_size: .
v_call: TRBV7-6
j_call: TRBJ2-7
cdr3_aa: CASSPGGWESYEQYF
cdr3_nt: TGTGCCAGCAGCCCTGGAGGCTGGGAATCCTACGAGCAGTACTTC

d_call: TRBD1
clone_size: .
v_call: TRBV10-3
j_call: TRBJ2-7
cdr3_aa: CAIRGTGDSYEQYF
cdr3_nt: TGTGCCATCAGGGGGACAGGGGACTCCTACGAGCAGTACTTC

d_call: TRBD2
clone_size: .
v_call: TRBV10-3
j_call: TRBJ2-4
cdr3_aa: CAISEEAGGGPDIQYF
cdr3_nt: TGTGCCATCAGTGAGGAAGCGGGAGGGGGTCCGGACATTCAGTACTTC

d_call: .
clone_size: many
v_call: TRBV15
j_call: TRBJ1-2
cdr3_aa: CATREGNYGYTF
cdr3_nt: TGTGCCACCAGGGAGGGGAACTATGGCTACACCTTC

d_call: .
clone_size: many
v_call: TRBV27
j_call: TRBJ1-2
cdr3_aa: CASKITGSWSGYTF
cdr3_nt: TGTGCCAGCAAAATTACAGGGTCGTGGAGTGGCTACACCTTC

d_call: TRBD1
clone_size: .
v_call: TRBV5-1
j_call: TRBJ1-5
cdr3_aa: CASSLWTGVNQPQHF
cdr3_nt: TGCGCCAGCAGCCTCTGGACAGGGGTTAATCAGCCCCAGCATTTT

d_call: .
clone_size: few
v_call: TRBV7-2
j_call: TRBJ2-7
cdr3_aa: CASSLVGPSVRVDEQYF
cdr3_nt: TGTGCCAGCAGCTTAGTCGGGCCTAGCGTTCGGGTGGACGAGCAGTACTTC

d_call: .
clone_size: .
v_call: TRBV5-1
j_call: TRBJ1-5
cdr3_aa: CASSLNAGGSNQPQHF
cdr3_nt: TGCGCCAGCAGCTTAAACGCCGGGGGCAGCAATCAGCCCCAGCATTTT

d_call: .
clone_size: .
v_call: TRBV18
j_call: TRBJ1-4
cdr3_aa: CASSPRIDSELIF
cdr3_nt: TGTGCCAGCTCACCAAGGATTGACAGCGAGCTGATTTTT

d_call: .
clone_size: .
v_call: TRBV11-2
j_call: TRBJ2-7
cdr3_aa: CASSSAREQYF
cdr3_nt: TGTGCCAGCAGCTCCGCGCGCGAGCAGTACTTC

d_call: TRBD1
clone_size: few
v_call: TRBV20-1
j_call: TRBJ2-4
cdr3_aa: CSARVRDRITGIQYF
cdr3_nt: TGCAGTGCTAGAGTTCGGGACAGGATTACGGGGATTCAGTACTTC

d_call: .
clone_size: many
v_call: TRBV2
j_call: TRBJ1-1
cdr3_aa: CASLRTQNTEAFF
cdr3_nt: TGTGCCAGCCTCCGGACACAGAACACTGAAGCTTTCTTT

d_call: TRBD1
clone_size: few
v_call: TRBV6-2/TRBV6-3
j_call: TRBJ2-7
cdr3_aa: CASTSSLGTGQQYF
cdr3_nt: TGTGCCAGCACCTCCTCCCTCGGGACAGGCCAGCAGTACTTC

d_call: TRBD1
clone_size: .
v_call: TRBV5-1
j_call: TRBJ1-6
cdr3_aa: CASSLGQGDNSPLHF
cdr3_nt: TGTGCCAGCAGCTTAGGACAGGGAGATAATTCACCCCTCCACTTT

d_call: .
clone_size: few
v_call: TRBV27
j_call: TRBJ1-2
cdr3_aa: CASSWGAAQGYTF
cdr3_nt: TGTGCCAGCAGTTGGGGGGCCGCTCAGGGCTACACCTTC

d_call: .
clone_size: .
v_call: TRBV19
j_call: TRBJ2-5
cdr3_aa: CASSIGAAGTYQETQYF
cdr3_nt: TGTGCCAGTAGTATTGGGGCGGCGGGGACGTACCAAGAGACCCAGTACTTC

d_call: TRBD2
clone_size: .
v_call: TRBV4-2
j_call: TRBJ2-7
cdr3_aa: CASSQVFSGGSYEQYF
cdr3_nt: TGTGCCAGCAGCCAAGTCTTTAGCGGGGGCTCCTACGAGCAGTACTTC

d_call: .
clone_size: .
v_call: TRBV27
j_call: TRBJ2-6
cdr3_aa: CASSAQGLGANVLTF
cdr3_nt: TGTGCCAGCAGTGCCCAGGGTCTTGGGGCCAACGTCCTGACTTTC

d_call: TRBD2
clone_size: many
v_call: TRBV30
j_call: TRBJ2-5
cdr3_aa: CACTYTSGQETQYF
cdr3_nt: TGTGCCTGTACCTATACTAGCGGGCAAGAGACCCAGTACTTC

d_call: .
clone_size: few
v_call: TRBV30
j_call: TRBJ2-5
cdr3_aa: CAWSGGTGTLVETQYF
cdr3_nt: TGTGCCTGGAGTGGGGGTACTGGGACCCTAGTGGAGACCCAGTACTTC

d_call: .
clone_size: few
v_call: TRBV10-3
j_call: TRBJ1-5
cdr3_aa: CAISESPGAPNQPQHF
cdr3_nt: TGTGCCATCAGTGAGTCGCCAGGGGCACCCAATCAGCCCCAGCATTTT

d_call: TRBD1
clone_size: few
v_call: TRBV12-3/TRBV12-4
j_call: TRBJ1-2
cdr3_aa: CASNRDSGYGYTF
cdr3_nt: TGTGCCAGCAACCGGGACAGTGGCTATGGCTACACCTTC

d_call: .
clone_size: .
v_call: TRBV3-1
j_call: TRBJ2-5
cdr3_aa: CASSPSGAGVRETQYF
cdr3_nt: TGTGCCAGCAGCCCATCGGGGGCGGGAGTTCGGGAGACCCAGTACTTC

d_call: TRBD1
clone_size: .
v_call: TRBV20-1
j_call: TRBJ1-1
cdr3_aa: CSARVTGARTEAFF
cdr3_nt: TGCAGTGCTAGAGTTACAGGGGCACGGACTGAAGCTTTCTTT

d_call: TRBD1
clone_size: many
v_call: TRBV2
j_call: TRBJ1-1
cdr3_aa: CASSVGDRGNTEAFF
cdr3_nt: TGTGCCAGCAGTGTGGGGGACAGGGGGAACACTGAAGCTTTCTTT